Shown below are 3 T cell receptor beta chains from a single sample sequenced in a study of blood T cell repertoires in COVID-19. The protocol was immunoSEQ multiplex PCR, while the TCRdb copy is restricted to in-frame clones and leaves out a portion. The data show some 670,000 clones, around 89% seen once. The sequencing input was peripheral blood. Every receptor here comes from a woman between 18 and 29 years old with acute or convalescent COVID-19.

V and J are TRBV18 and TRBJ1-1; maybe TRBD1 (5 bases). With 1 base removed from V and 0 bases from J, the gap between germline ends came to 9 bases. The V gene's germline CDR1 is KGHSH and CDR2 LQKENI. The CDR3 totals 15 residues. Written as DNA, the CDR3 is TGTGCCAGCTCACCACAAGGGGTGCTGAACACTGAAGCTTTCTTT. This translates into CASSPQGVLNTEAFF.

The V call is TRBV7-9, the J call TRBJ1-3, with 9 bases identical to TRBD1. The CDR3 covers 17 residues. CDR1 is SEHNR, CDR2 FQNEAQ, per germline (reference sequence). The ends lost 1 base at V and 2 bases at J; junction bases unmatched: 6. The CDR3, as DNA: TGTGCCAGCAGCTTAGGGACAGGGGACCTAACTGGAAACACCATATATTTT. Residues: CASSLGTGDLTGNTIYF.

The V gene is TRBV5-4, the J gene TRBJ2-3, with TRBD1 as a possible D gene (5 bases). Trimming removed 1 base from V and 2 bases from J, with 11 bases in between. Germline V gene data show CDR1 as SGHNT and CDR2 as YYREEE (reference sequence). The CDR3 length is 15 residues. Written as DNA, the CDR3 is TGTGCCAGCAGCTTGCTGGGGCTGTCCACAGATACGCAGTATTTT. Amino acids: CASSLLGLSTDTQYF.